This TCR beta chain is drawn from a study of T-cell reconstitution after alpha-beta-depleted transplantation in children. Many counts were recorded for this clonotype. Trimming took off 6 bases at V and 1 base at J, with 15 bases between the two ends. This CDR3 spans 15 amino acids. Preparing the TCRbeta library involved the use of unique molecular identifiers. Each CDR3 protein is one row after TCRdb ran MiXCR on the PCR reads. In the table there are tens of thousands of distinct CDR3 sequences, around 6.6% of which are singletons. This clonotype was sampled from a human donor who donated a stem cell graft to a child with acute lymphoblastic leukemia. The rearrangement links TRBV12-3 or TRBV12-4 to TRBJ2-5; tentative D call: TRBD2 (6 bases). The sequenced sample was PBMCs from the stem cell graft donor, obtained from the stem cell graft. The CDR3 bases are TGTGCCAGCAGCACCCTGGAGACTAGCCAAGAGACCCAGTACTTC. Its translation is CASSTLETSQETQYF.